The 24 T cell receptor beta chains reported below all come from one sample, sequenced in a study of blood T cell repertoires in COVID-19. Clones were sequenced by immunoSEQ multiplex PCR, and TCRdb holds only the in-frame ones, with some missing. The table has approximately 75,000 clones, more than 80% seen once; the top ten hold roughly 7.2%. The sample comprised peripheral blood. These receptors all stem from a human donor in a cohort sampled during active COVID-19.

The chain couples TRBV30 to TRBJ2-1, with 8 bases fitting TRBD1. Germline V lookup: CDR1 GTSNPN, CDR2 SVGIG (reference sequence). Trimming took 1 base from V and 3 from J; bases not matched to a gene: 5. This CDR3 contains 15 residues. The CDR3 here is CAWSGGQVLYNEQFF. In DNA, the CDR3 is TGTGCCTGGAGTGGGGGACAGGTCCTCTACAATGAGCAGTTCTTC. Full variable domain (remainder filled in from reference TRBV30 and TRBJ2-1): SQTIHQWPATLVQPVGSPLSLECTVEGTSNPNLYWYRQAAGRGLQLLFYSVGIGQISSEVPQNLSASRPQDRQFILSSKKLLLSDSGFYLCAWSGGQVLYNEQFFGPGTRLTVL.

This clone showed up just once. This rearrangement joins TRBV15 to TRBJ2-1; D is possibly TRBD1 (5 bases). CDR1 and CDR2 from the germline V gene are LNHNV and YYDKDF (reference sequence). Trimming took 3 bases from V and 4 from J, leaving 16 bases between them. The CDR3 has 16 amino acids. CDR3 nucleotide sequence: TGTGCCACCAGCAGCTCCGCGGACAAATCATACAATGAGCAGTTCTTC. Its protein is CATSSSADKSYNEQFF.

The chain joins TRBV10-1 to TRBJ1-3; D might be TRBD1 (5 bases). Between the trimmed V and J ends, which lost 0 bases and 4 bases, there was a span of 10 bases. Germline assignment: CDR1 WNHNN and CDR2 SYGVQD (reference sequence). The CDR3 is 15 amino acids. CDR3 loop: CASSESRGLGNTIYF. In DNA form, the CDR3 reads TGCGCCAGCAGTGAGTCGCGGGGACTAGGAAACACCATATATTTT.

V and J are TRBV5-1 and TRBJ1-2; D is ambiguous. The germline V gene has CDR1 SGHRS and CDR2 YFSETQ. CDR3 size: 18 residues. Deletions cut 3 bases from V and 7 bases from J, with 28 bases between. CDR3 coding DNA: TGCGCCAGCAGCTCCTGGCGGCATCTAGATCCATCTATGGGTGGCTACACCTTC. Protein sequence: CASSSWRHLDPSMGGYTF. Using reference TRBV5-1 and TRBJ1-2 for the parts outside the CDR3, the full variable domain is KAGVTQTPRYLIKTRGQQVTLSCSPISGHRSVSWYQQTPGQGLQFLFEYFSETQRNKGNFPGRFSGRQFSNSRSEMNVSTLELGDSALYLCASSSWRHLDPSMGGYTFGSGTRLTVV.

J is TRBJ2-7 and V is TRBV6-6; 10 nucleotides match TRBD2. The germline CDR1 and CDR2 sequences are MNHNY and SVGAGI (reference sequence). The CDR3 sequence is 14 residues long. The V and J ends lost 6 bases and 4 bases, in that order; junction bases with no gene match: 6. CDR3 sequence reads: CASSRSGGAYEQYF. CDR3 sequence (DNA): TGTGCCAGCAGCCGGAGCGGGGGGGCTTACGAGCAGTACTTC.

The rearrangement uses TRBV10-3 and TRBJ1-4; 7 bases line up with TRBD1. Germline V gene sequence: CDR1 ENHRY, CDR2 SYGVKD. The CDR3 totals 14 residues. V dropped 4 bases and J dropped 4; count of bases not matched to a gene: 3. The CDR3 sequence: CAISGGQLNEKLFF. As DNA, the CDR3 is TGTGCCATCAGTGGGGGACAGCTTAATGAAAAACTGTTTTTT.

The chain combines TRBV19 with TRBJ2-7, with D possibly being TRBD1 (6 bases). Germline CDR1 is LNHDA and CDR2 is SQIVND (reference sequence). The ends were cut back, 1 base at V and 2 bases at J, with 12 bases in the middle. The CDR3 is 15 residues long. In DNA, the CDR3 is TGTGCCAGTAGTATAGGACAGGACCCCGCCTACGAGCAGTACTTC. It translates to CASSIGQDPAYEQYF.

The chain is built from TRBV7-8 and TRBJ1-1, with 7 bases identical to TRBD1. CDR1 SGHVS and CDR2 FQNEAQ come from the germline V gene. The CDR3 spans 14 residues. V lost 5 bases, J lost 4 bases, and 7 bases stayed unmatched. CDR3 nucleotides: TGTGCCAGCAGCGTTGACAGGGTTGTCACTGAAGCTTTCTTT. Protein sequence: CASSVDRVVTEAFF.

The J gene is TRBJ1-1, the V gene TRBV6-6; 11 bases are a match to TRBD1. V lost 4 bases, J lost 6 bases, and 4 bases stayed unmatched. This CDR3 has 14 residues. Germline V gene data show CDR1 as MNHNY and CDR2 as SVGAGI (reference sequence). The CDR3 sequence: CASSFPGQGAEAFF. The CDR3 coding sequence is TGTGCCAGCAGTTTCCCGGGACAGGGGGCTGAAGCTTTCTTT.

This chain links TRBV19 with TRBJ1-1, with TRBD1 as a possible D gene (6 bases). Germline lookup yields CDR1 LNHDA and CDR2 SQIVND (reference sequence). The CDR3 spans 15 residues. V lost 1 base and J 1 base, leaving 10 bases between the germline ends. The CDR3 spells CASSIGATGNTEAFF. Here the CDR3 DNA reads TGTGCCAGTAGTATAGGGGCGACAGGGAACACTGAAGCTTTCTTT. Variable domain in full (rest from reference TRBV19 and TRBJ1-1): DGGITQSPKYLFRKEGQNVTLSCEQNLNHDAMYWYRQDPGQGLRLIYYSQIVNDFQKGDIAEGYSVSREKKESFPLTVTSAQKNPTAFYLCASSIGATGNTEAFFGQGTRLTVV.

For the CDR3, the DNA is TGTGCCAGCTCACCGGCCGGGACAGGGGTCACCGGGGAGCTGTTTTTT. Protein sequence: CASSPAGTGVTGELFF. V gene TRBV18 combines with J gene TRBJ2-2, with 10 bases lining up with TRBD1. CDR3 length: 16 amino acids. The V gene's germline CDR1 is KGHSH and CDR2 LQKENI. V was pared by 3 bases and J by 4 bases, with 5 bases of the junction left unmatched.

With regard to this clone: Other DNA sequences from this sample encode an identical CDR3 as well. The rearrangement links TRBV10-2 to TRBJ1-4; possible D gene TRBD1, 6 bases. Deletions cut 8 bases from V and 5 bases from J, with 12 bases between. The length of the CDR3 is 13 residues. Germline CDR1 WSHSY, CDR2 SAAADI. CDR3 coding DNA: TGCGCCAGCGGTGGGCAGGGGAATGAAAAACTGTTTTTT. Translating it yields CASGGQGNEKLFF.

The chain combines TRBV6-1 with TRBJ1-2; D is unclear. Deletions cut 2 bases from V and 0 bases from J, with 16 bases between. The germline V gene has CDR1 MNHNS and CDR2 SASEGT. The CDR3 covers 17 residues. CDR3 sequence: CASSEHNRGRANYGYTF. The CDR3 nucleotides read TGTGCCAGCAGTGAACATAACCGGGGAAGAGCTAACTATGGCTACACCTTC.

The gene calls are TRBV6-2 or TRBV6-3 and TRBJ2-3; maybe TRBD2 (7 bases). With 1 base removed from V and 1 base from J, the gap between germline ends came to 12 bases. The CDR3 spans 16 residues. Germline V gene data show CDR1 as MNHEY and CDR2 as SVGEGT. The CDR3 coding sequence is TGTGCCAGCAGTTACTGGGGGGGGCGCGGCACAGATACGCAGTATTTT. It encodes CASSYWGGRGTDTQYF.

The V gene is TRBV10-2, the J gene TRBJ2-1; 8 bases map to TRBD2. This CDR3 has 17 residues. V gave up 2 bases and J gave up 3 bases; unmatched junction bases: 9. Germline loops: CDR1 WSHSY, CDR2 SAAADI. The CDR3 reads CASSEPPGGAFYNEQFF. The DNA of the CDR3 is TGCGCCAGCAGTGAGCCCCCCGGGGGGGCGTTCTACAATGAGCAGTTCTTC.

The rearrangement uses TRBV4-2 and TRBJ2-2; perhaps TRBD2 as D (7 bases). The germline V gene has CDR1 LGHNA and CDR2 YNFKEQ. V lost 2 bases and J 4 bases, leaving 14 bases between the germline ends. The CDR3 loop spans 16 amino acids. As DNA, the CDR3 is TGTGCCAGCAGCCAAAGGGGGGGGATCGCCACCGGGGAGCTGTTTTTT. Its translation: CASSQRGGIATGELFF.

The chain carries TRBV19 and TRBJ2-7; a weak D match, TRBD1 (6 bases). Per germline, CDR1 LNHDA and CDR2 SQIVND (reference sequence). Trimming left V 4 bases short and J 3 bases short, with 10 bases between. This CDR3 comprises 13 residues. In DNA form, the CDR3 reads TGTGCCAGTAGTACCTCACAGGGCTACGAGCAGTACTTC. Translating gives CASSTSQGYEQYF.

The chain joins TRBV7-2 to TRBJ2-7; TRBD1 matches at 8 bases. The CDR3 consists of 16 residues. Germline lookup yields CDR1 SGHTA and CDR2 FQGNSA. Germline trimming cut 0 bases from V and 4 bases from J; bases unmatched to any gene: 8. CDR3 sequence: CASSLALGTGNYEQYF. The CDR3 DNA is TGTGCCAGCAGCTTAGCGCTTGGGACAGGAAATTACGAGCAGTACTTC.

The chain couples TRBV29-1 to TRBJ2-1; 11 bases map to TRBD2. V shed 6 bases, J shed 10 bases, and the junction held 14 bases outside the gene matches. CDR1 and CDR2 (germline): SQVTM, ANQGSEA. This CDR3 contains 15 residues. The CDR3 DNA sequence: TGCAGCGTCGCGGACGTTAGCGGGGGGGCCGGAGAGCAGTTCTTC. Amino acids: CSVADVSGGAGEQFF.

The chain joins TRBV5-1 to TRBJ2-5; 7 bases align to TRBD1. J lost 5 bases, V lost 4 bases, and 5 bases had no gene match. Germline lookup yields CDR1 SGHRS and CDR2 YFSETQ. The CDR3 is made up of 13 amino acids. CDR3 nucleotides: TGCGCCAGCAGCGCAGGGACAGCGGAGACCCAGTACTTC. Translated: CASSAGTAETQYF.

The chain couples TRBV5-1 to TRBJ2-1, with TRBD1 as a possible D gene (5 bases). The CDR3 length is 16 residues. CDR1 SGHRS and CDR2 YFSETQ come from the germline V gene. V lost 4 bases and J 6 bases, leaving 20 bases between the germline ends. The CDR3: CASSLPQGPVSNEQFF. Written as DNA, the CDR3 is TGCGCCAGCAGCCTACCCCAGGGTCCGGTAAGCAATGAGCAGTTCTTC.

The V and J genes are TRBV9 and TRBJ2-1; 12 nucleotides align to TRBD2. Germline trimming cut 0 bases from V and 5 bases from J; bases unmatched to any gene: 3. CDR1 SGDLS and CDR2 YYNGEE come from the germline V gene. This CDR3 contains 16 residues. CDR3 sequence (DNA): TGTGCCAGCAGCGTAGGGCTAGCGGGGGGGCACAATGAGCAGTTCTTC. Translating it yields CASSVGLAGGHNEQFF.

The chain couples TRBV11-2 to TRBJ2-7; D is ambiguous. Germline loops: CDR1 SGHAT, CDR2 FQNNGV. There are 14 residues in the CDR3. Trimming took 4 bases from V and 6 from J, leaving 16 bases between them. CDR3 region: CASSSPLLRLEQYF. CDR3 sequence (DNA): TGTGCCAGCAGCTCACCCCTTCTCAGGCTCGAGCAGTACTTC.

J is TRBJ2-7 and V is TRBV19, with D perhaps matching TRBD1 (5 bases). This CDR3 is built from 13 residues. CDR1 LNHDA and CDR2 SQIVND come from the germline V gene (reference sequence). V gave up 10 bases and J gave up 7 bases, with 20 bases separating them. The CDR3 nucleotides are TGTGCCACCATGGACCTGGGGCTAGGGGAGCAGTACTTC. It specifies CATMDLGLGEQYF.